This T cell receptor (beta chain) was sequenced in a study of T cell changes during pregnancy in multiple sclerosis. Libraries were prepared by immunoSEQ multiplex PCR; TCRdb keeps only in-frame clonotypes and omits some of them. Of fewer than 85,000 clones detected, approximately 94% appear once; the ten largest clones hold more than 2%. CDR1 MNHEY and CDR2 SMNVEV come from the germline V gene (reference sequence). The CDR3 length is 16 residues. V trimming: 2 bases; J trimming: 8 bases; junction bases outside the gene matches: 14. This chain connects TRBV27 to TRBJ1-2; 7 nucleotides align to TRBD1. Sequencing used peripheral blood, obtained in the third trimester of pregnancy. The origin of this receptor is a female donor with multiple sclerosis, enrolled in a pregnancy study. The CDR3 nucleotides read TGTGCCAGCAGTTTACTCCTCCCCACAGGGGTCGGCGGCTACACCTTC. Protein sequence: CASSLLLPTGVGGYTF.